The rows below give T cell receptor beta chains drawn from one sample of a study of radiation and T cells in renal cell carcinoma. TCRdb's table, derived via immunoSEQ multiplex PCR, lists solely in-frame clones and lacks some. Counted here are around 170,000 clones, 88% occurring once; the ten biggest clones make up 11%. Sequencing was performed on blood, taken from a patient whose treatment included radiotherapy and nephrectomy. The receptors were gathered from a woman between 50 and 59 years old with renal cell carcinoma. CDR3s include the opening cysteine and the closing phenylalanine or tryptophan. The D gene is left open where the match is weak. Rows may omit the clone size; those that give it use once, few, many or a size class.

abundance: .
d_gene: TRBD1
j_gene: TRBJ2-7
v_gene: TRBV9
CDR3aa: CASSSGQGALINEQYF
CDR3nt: TGTGCCAGCAGCTCGGGACAGGGGGCCTTAATCAACGAGCAGTACTTC

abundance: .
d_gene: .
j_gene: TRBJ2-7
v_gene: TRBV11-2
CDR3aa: CASSLAGDNYEQYF
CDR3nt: TGTGCCAGCAGCTTAGCGGGGGACAACTACGAGCAGTACTTC

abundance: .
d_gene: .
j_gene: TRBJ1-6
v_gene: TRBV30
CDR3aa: CAWSAGHSPLHF
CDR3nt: TGTGCCTGGAGTGCCGGTCATTCACCCCTCCACTTT

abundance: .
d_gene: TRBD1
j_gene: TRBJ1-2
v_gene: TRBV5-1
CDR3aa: CASSLGQGARTNYGYTF
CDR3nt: TGCGCCAGCAGCTTGGGACAGGGGGCGAGAACTAACTATGGCTACACCTTC

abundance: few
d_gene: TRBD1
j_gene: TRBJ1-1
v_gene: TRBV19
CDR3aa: CASRTNRGPKFPEAFF
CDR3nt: TGTGCCAGTAGGACTAACAGGGGGCCTAAGTTCCCTGAAGCTTTCTTT

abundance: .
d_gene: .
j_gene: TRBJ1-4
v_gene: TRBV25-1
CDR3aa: CASSEGGDTANEKLFF
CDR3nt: TGTGCCAGCAGTGAGGGGGGAGACACGGCGAATGAAAAACTGTTTTTT

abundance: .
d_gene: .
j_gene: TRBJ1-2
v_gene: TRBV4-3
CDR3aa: CASSQDVVPGYGYTF
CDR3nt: TGCGCCAGCAGCCAAGATGTAGTCCCAGGGTATGGCTACACCTTC

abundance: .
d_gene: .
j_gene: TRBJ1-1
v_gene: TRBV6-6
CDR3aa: CASSFGLSNTEAFF
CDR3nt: TGTGCCAGCAGTTTTGGTCTATCGAACACTGAAGCTTTCTTT

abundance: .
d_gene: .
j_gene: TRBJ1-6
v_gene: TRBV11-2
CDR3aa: CASSLQEGNSPLHF
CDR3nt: TGTGCCAGCAGCTTACAGGAGGGGAATTCACCCCTCCACTTT

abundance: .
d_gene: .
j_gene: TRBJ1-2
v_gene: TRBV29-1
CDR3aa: CSVTSAQGGDTPFYGYTF
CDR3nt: TGCAGCGTTACATCCGCACAGGGAGGAGATACGCCCTTCTATGGCTACACCTTC

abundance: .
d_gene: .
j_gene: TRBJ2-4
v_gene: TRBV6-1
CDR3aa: CASRREWAKNIQYF
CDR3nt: TGTGCCAGCAGAAGAGAGTGGGCCAAAAACATTCAGTACTTC

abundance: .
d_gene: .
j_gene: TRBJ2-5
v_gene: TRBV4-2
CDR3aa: CASSHSGGGTQETQYF
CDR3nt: TGTGCCAGCAGCCACAGCGGTGGGGGAACCCAAGAGACCCAGTACTTC

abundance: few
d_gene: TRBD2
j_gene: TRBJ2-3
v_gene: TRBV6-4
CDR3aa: CASSGGAGGTDTQYF
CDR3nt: TGTGCCAGCAGTGGTGGAGCGGGGGGCACAGATACGCAGTATTTT

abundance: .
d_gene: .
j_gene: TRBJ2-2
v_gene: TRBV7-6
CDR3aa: CASSLSLRPSTGELFF
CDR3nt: TGTGCCAGCAGCTTAAGCCTCAGACCTAGCACCGGGGAGCTGTTTTTT

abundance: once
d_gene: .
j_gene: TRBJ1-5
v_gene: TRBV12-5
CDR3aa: CASGPGHSNQPQHF
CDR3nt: TGTGCTAGTGGTCCGGGACATAGCAATCAGCCCCAGCATTTT

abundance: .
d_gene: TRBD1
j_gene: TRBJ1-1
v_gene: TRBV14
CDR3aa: CASSQAPTGAINTEAFF
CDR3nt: TGTGCCAGCAGCCAGGCACCTACAGGGGCCATCAACACTGAAGCTTTCTTT

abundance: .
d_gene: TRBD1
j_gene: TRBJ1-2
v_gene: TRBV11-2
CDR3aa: CASSASRQGHGYTF
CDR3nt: TGTGCCAGCAGCGCTTCTCGACAGGGCCATGGCTACACCTTC

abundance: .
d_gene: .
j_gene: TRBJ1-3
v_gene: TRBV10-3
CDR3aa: CAISDTPRYSGNTIYF
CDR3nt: TGTGCCATCAGTGATACTCCTCGGTACTCTGGAAACACCATATATTTT

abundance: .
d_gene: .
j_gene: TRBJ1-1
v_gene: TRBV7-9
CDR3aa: CASSLNTEAFF
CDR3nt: TGTGCCAGCAGCTTGAACACTGAAGCTTTCTTT

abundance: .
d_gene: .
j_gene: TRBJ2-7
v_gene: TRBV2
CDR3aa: CASTFAGGAPYEQYF
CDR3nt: TGTGCCAGCACCTTCGCGGGCGGGGCTCCCTACGAGCAGTACTTC